One sample yielded the 10 T cell receptor beta chains listed below, sequenced in a study of T cell responses to AZD1222 COVID-19 vaccine. Profiling relied on immunoSEQ multiplex PCR, and the TCRdb table lists in-frame clones only, not all of them. The table shows about 150,000 clones, with roughly 90% occurring only once. The sample consisted of peripheral blood, taken 28 days after the second AZD1222 dose. These receptors came from an adult who received the AZD1222 COVID-19 vaccine.

The chain recombines TRBV10-2 with TRBJ2-1; D is unclear. V was shortened by 6 bases and J by 1 base, with 7 bases between the two germline ends. The germline V gene encodes CDR1 WSHSY and CDR2 SAAADI. The CDR3 is 13 amino acids. In nucleotides, the CDR3 is TGCGCCAGCAGGGCAGCTTCCTACAATGAGCAGTTCTTC. It specifies CASRAASYNEQFF.

The chain couples TRBV6-5 to TRBJ2-2; D possibly uses TRBD1 or TRBD2 (5 bases each). Germline CDR1 and CDR2: MNHEY and SVGAGI. Trimming took off 0 bases at V and 9 bases at J, with 8 bases between the two ends. The CDR3 contains 13 residues. The CDR3 DNA reads TGTGCCAGCAGTTACTCGAGGGGATGGGAGCTGTTTTTT. Protein product: CASSYSRGWELFF.

The genes are TRBV27 and TRBJ1-5; D not resolved. Germline values: CDR1 MNHEY, CDR2 SMNVEV (reference sequence). V was clipped by 6 bases and J by 7 bases, with 13 bases between them. The CDR3 has 13 amino acids. CDR3 sequence reads: CASRKAVGQPQHF. The DNA for the CDR3 is TGTGCCAGCAGAAAAGCGGTTGGCCAGCCCCAGCATTTT.

The V and J genes are TRBV30 and TRBJ1-2; TRBD1 matches at 7 bases. Germline-derived CDR1 and CDR2 are GTSNPN and SVGIG (reference sequence). With V trimmed by 0 bases and J by 6 bases, 4 bases remained unmatched. The CDR3 has 13 residues. The CDR3 DNA sequence: TGTGCCTGGAGTGTACACAGGGGCGATGGCTACACCTTC. This encodes CAWSVHRGDGYTF.

The chain employs TRBV10-3 and TRBJ1-5; weak D call: TRBD1 (5 bases). Trimming pared 6 bases from V and 4 bases from J, leaving 10 bases between. Germline V gene data show CDR1 as ENHRY and CDR2 as SYGVKD. This CDR3 is 13 amino acids long. CDR3 region: CAIRQEGNQPQHF. The CDR3 nucleotides are TGTGCCATCAGACAGGAAGGGAATCAGCCCCAGCATTTT.

The chain is built from TRBV9 and TRBJ2-1; 7 bases line up with TRBD2. This CDR3 comprises 15 residues. The germline gives CDR1 SGDLS, CDR2 YYNGEE. Trimming took 4 bases from V and 3 from J; bases not matched to a gene: 7. The CDR3 DNA reads as TGTGCCAGCAGCCCCCCCCCTAGCGGCTACAATGAGCAGTTCTTC. This encodes CASSPPPSGYNEQFF.

The rearrangement uses TRBV10-3 and TRBJ1-2; no definite D call. The V end was cut by 4 bases, the J end by 0 bases, with 9 bases between. In germline, CDR1 is ENHRY, CDR2 SYGVKD. The CDR3 is made up of 14 amino acids. The CDR3 here is CAISAYGANYGYTF. CDR3 in DNA: TGTGCCATCAGTGCGTATGGGGCTAACTATGGCTACACCTTC.

J is TRBJ2-5 and V is TRBV7-8; TRBD2 might be the D (5 bases). Germline lookup yields CDR1 SGHVS and CDR2 FQNEAQ. Trimming took off 0 bases at V and 2 bases at J, with 10 bases between the two ends. This CDR3 is built from 15 residues. CDR3 in DNA: TGTGCCAGCAGCTTAGCCAGGAGGCTACAAGAGACCCAGTACTTC. Its protein is CASSLARRLQETQYF. Supplemented by reference TRBV7-8 and TRBJ2-5, the full variable domain reads GAGVSQSPRYKVAKRGQDVALRCDPISGHVSLFWYQQALGQGPEFLTYFQNEAQLDKSGLPSDRFFAERPEGSVSTLKIQRTQQEDSAVYLCASSLARRLQETQYFGPGTRLLVL.

The chain carries TRBV7-2 and TRBJ2-1, with D perhaps TRBD2 (6 bases). The ends were cut back, 5 bases at V and 7 bases at J, with 15 bases in the middle. Looked up from germline, CDR1 is SGHTA and CDR2 is FQGNSA. The CDR3 runs 14 residues. The CDR3 DNA reads TGTGCCAGCAGCCCACTCGCTCGGGGGAATGAGCAGTTCTTC. It yields the protein CASSPLARGNEQFF.

The rearrangement uses TRBV7-2 and TRBJ1-1; TRBD1 might be the D (6 bases). Trimming stripped 5 bases from V and 6 bases from J, with 19 bases between. This CDR3 region has 15 residues. Germline assignment: CDR1 SGHTA and CDR2 FQGNSA. The CDR3 DNA sequence: TGTGCCAGCAGCCAAATGTGGTCAGGGGAGCCTGAAGCTTTCTTT. Protein: CASSQMWSGEPEAFF.